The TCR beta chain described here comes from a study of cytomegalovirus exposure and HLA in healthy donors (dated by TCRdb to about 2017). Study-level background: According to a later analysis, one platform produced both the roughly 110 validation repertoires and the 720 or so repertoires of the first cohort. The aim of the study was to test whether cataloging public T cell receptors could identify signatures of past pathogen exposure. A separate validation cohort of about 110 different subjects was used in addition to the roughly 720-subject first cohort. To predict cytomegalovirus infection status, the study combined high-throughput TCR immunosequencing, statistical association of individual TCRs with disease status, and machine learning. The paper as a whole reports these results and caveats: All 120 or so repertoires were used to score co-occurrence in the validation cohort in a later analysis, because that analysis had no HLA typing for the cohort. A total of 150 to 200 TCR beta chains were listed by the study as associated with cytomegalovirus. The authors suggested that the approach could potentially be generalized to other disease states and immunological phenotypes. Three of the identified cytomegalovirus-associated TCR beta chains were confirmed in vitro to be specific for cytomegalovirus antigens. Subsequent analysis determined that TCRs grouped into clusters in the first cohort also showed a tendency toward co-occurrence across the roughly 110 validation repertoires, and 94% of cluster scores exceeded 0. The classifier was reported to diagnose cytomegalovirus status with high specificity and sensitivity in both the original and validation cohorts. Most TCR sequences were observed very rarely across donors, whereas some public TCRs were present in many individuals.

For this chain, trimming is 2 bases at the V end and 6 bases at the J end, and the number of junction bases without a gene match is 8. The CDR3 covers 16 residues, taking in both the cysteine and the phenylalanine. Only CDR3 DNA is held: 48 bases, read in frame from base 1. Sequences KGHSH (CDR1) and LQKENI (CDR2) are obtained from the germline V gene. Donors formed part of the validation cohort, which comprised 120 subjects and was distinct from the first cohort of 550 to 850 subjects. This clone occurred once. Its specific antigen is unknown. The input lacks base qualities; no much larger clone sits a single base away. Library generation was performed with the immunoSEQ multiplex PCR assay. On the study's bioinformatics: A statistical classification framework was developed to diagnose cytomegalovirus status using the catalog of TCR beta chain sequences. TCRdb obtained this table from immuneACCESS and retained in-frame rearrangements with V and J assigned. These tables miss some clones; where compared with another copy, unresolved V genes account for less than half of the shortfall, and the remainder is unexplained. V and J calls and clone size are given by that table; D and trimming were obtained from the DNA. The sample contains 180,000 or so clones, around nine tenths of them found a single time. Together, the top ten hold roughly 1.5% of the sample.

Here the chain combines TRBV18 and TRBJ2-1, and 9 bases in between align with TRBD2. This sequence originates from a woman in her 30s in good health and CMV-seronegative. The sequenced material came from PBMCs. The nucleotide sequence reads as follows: TGTGCCAGCTCACCAAGATCCGCTAGCGGGGTCAATGAGCAGTTCTTC. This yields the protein CASSPRSASGVNEQFF.